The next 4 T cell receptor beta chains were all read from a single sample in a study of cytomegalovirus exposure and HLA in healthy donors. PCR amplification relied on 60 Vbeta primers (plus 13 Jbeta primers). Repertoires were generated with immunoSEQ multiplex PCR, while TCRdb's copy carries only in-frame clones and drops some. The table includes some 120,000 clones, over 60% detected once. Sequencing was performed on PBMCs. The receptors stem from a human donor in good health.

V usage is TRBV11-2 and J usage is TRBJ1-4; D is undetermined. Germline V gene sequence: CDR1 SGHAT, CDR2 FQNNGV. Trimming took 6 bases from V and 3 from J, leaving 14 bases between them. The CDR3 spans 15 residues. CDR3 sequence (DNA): TGTGCCAGCAGACGCACGGGAGCCCCTAATGAAAAACTGTTTTTT. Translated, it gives CASRRTGAPNEKLFF.

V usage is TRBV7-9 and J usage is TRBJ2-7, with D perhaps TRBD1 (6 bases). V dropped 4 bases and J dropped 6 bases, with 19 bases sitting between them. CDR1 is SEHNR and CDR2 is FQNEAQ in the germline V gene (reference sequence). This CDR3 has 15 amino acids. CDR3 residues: CASSSSGGHPFEQYF. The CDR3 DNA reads TGTGCCAGCAGCTCAAGTGGGGGCCATCCTTTCGAGCAGTACTTC.

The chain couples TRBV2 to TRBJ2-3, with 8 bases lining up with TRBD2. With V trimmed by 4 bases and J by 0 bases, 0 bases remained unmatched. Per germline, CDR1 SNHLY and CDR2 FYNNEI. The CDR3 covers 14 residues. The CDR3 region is CASSAGGSTDTQYF. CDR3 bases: TGTGCCAGCAGTGCGGGGGGGAGCACAGATACGCAGTATTTT.

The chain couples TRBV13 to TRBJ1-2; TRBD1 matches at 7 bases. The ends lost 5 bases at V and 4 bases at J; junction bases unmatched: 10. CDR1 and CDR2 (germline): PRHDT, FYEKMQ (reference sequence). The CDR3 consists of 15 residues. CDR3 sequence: CASSPTLDRVYGYTF. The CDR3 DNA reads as TGTGCCAGCAGCCCTACACTAGACAGGGTCTATGGCTACACCTTC.